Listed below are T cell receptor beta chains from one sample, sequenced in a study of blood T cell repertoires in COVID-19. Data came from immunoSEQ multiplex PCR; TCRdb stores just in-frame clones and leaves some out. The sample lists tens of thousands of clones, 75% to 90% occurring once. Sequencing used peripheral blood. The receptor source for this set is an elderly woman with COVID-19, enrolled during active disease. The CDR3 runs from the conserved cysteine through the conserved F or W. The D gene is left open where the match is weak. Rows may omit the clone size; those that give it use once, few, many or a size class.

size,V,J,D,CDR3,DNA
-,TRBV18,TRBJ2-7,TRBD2,CASSPRLAGSYEQYF,TGTGCCAGCTCACCTCGACTAGCGGGGAGCTACGAGCAGTACTTC
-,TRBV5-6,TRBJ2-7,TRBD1,CASSFPTRQGIYEQYF,TGTGCCAGCAGCTTCCCCACCAGACAGGGGATTTACGAGCAGTACTTC
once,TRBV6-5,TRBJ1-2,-,CASSYSGAPYGYTF,TGTGCCAGCAGTTACTCTGGGGCTCCCTATGGCTACACCTTC
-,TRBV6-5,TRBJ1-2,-,CASSYADSYGYTF,TGTGCCAGCAGTTACGCAGACAGCTATGGCTACACCTTC
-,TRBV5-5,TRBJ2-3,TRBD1,CASLQGSGDTQYF,TGTGCCAGCCTACAGGGGTCGGGAGATACGCAGTATTTT
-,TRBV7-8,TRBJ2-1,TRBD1,CASSLNLGDSSYNEQFF,TGTGCCAGCAGCTTGAACCTGGGGGACAGCTCCTACAATGAGCAGTTCTTC
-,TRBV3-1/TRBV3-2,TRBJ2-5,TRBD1,CASSQGQGRETQYF,TGTGCCAGCAGCCAAGGACAGGGTCGCGAGACCCAGTACTTC
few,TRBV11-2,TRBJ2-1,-,CASSLRGDVYNEQFF,TGTGCCAGCAGCCTAAGGGGTGACGTCTACAATGAGCAGTTCTTC
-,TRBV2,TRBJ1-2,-,CASSHRNPRDYGYTF,TGTGCCAGCAGTCACCGGAACCCACGGGACTATGGCTACACCTTC
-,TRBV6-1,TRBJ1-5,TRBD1,CASSERDRSSQPQHF,TGTGCCAGCAGTGAACGGGACAGGTCGTCTCAGCCCCAGCATTTT
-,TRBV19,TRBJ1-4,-,CASRSRHPTNEKLFF,TGTGCCAGTAGATCGCGCCACCCAACTAATGAAAAACTGTTTTTT
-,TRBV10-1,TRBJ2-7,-,CASFPHYEQYF,TGCGCCAGCTTCCCCCACTACGAGCAGTACTTC
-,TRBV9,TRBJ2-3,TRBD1,CASSVEVGGLGDTQYF,TGTGCCAGCAGCGTAGAGGTAGGGGGCTTGGGAGATACGCAGTATTTT
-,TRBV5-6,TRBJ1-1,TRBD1,CASSLVVGTGEAFF,TGTGCCAGCAGCTTGGTGGTAGGGACAGGGGAAGCTTTCTTT
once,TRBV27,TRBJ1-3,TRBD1,CASSRNTGASSGNTIYF,TGTGCCAGCAGTCGTAATACAGGGGCCTCCTCTGGAAACACCATATATTTT
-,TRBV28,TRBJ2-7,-,CASSSGEVSSYEQYF,TGTGCCAGCAGTTCGGGGGAGGTGAGCTCCTACGAGCAGTACTTC
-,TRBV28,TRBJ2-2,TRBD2,CASTSGGTGELFF,TGTGCCAGCACCTCCGGGGGGACCGGGGAGCTGTTTTTT
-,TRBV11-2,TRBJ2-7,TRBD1,CASSVRRDRAYEQYF,TGTGCCAGCAGCGTAAGGCGGGACAGGGCCTACGAGCAGTACTTC
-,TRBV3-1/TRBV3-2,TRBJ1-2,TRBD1,CASGPRGGNGYTF,TGTGCCAGCGGCCCCCGAGGGGGCAATGGCTACACCTTC
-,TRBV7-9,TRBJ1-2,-,CASSLGQGINYGYTF,TGTGCCAGCAGCTTAGGGCAGGGGATAAACTATGGCTACACCTTC
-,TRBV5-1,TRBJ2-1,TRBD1,CASSPGTGYRNEQFF,TGCGCCAGCAGCCCCGGGACAGGGTATAGGAATGAGCAGTTCTTC
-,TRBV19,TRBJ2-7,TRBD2,CASSIGGTSTYEQYF,TGTGCCAGTAGTATAGGCGGGACTAGCACCTACGAGCAGTACTTC
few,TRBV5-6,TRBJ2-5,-,CASSLARLDGGETQYF,TGTGCCAGCAGCTTGGCCAGGCTGGACGGGGGAGAGACCCAGTACTTC
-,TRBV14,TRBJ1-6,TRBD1,CASSQTGGRSPLHF,TGTGCCAGCAGCCAGACAGGGGGCAGATCACCCCTCCACTTT
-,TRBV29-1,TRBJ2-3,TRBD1,CSVELGGRGDTQYF,TGCAGCGTTGAACTAGGGGGCAGGGGCGATACGCAGTATTTT
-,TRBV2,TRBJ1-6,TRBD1,CASRDRTDSPLHF,TGTGCCAGCAGGGACAGGACTGATTCACCCCTCCACTTT
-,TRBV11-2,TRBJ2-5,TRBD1,CASSLLGTVKETQYF,TGTGCCAGCAGCTTGCTGGGGACAGTTAAAGAGACCCAGTACTTC
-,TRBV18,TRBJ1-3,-,CASSPRTQGSSGNTIYF,TGTGCCAGCTCACCACGAACTCAGGGCAGCTCTGGAAACACCATATATTTT
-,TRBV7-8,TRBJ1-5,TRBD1,CASSLRDSRNQPQHF,TGTGCCAGCAGCTTAAGGGACAGCAGAAATCAGCCCCAGCATTTT
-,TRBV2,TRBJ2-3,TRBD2,CASSEGLAGTDTQYF,TGTGCCAGCAGTGAAGGACTAGCGGGAACAGATACGCAGTATTTT
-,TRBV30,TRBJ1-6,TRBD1,CAWSGGQIINSPLHF,TGTGCCTGGAGTGGGGGACAGATTATTAATTCACCCCTCCACTTT
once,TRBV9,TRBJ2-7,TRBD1,CASSVSGTGGPYEQYF,TGTGCCAGCAGCGTTTCCGGGACAGGGGGCCCCTACGAGCAGTACTTC
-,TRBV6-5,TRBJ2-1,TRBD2,CASRHGGDEQFF,TGTGCCAGCAGACACGGGGGGGATGAGCAGTTCTTC
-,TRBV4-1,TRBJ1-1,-,CASSQDQGTEAFF,TGCGCCAGCAGCCAAGATCAGGGCACTGAAGCTTTCTTT
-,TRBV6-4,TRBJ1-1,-,CASSDSGGDTEAFF,TGTGCCAGCAGTGACTCGGGCGGGGACACTGAAGCTTTCTTT
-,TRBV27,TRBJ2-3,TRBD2,CASSFLAGGDTQYF,TGTGCCAGCAGTTTTTTAGCGGGAGGGGATACGCAGTATTTT
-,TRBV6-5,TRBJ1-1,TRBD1,CASSRDSLNTEAFF,TGTGCCAGCAGTCGGGACAGCTTGAACACTGAAGCTTTCTTT
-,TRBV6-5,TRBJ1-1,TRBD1,CASRSGQGRSEAFF,TGTGCCAGCAGGTCGGGACAGGGGCGGAGTGAAGCTTTCTTT
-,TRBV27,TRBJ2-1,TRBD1,CASIDSRGPYNEQFF,TGTGCCAGCATCGATTCCAGGGGGCCCTACAATGAGCAGTTCTTC
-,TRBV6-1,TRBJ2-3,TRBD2,CASSDGLAGGTSTDTQYF,TGTGCCAGCAGTGATGGACTAGCGGGGGGGACTAGCACAGATACGCAGTATTTT
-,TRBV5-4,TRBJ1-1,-,CASSLDGTEAFF,TGTGCCAGCAGCTTGGACGGGACTGAAGCTTTCTTT
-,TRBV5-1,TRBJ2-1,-,CASSLAPGVGNEQFF,TGCGCCAGCAGCTTGGCCCCGGGGGTGGGTAATGAGCAGTTCTTC
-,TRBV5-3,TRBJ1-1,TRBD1,CARSGRDRGFLTEAFF,TGTGCCAGAAGCGGCCGGGACAGGGGGTTCCTTACTGAAGCTTTCTTT
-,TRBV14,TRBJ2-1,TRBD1,CASSHLPGQGDNEQFF,TGTGCCAGCAGCCACCTCCCGGGACAGGGGGACAATGAGCAGTTCTTC
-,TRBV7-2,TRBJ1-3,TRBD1,CASSLGQGGGNTIYF,TGTGCCAGCAGCTTGGGGCAGGGGGGAGGAAACACCATATATTTT
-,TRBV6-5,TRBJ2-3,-,CASSRPGNTDTQYF,TGTGCCAGCAGCCGACCAGGGAATACAGATACGCAGTATTTT
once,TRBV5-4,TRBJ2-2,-,CASSGSADTGELFF,TGTGCCAGCAGCGGGTCCGCGGACACCGGGGAGCTGTTTTTT
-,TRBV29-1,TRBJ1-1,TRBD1,CSAFQDRGSEAFF,TGCAGCGCCTTTCAGGACAGGGGCTCTGAAGCTTTCTTT
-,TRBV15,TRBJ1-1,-,CATSRVRQGGTEAFF,TGTGCCACCAGCAGAGTGAGGCAGGGTGGAACTGAAGCTTTCTTT
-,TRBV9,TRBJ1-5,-,CASSVGQGKGQPQHF,TGTGCCAGCAGCGTAGGCCAGGGTAAAGGTCAGCCCCAGCATTTT
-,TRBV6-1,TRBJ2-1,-,CASSEALRGSATYNEQFF,TGTGCCAGCAGTGAAGCGCTTCGTGGTAGCGCTACCTACAATGAGCAGTTCTTC
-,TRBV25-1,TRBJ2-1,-,CASSGGGRNEQFF,TGTGCCAGCAGTGGGGGTGGGAGGAATGAGCAGTTCTTC
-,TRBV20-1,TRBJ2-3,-,CSASHPQTGTDTQYF,TGCAGTGCTAGTCACCCCCAAACGGGAACAGATACGCAGTATTTT
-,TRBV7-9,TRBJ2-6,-,CASSSLGGSGANVLTF,TGTGCCAGCAGCTCGCTAGGTGGATCTGGGGCCAACGTCCTGACTTTC
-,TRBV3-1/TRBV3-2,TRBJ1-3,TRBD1,CASSTQRQGASGNTIYF,TGTGCCAGCAGCACTCAACGACAGGGGGCTTCTGGAAACACCATATATTTT